Below, one T cell receptor (beta chain) is given with its context. Its antigen is not identified. This sample stems from a study of cytotoxic CD8 clonotypes in ibrutinib-treated CLL. V gave up 8 bases and J gave up 4 bases, with 14 bases separating them. CDR3 length equals 13 residues. From germline, CDR1 is MDHEN and CDR2 SYDVKM. The table came from immunoSEQ multiplex PCR; TCRdb's copy has only in-frame clones and leaves some out. The sample records 110,000 or so clones, 58% being singletons. Study-level findings and limits: Clonality rose at ibrutinib response, held steady in sustained remission, and fell toward baseline at progression.

The sample was PBMCs, taken after 24 months of ibrutinib treatment. The chain carries TRBV28 and TRBJ1-2; D possibly corresponds to TRBD1 (5 bases). This TCR was recovered from a human donor with chronic lymphocytic leukemia. This chain's CDR3 is CASRGALSYGYTF. CDR3 bases: TGTGCCAGCCGAGGGGCCCTGTCCTATGGCTACACCTTC.